This TCR beta chain was identified in a study of T cell changes during pregnancy in multiple sclerosis. Assay: immunoSEQ multiplex PCR; the TCRdb copy retains only in-frame clones and omits some. The table has roughly 47,000 clones, 85% to 90% seen once. The CDR3 runs to 13 residues. Germline V gene data show CDR1 as MNHEY and CDR2 as SVGAGI. The V segment lost 6 bases and the J segment 3 bases; nucleotides outside the gene matches: 4. The chain uses TRBV6-5 and TRBJ1-1; TRBD1 matches at 7 bases. The TCR originated in a female donor with multiple sclerosis, enrolled in a pregnancy study. The input for sequencing was CD8+ T cells from peripheral blood mononuclear cells, taken in the second trimester of pregnancy. CDR3 bases: TGTGCCAGCAGGGTCAGGGGGGACACTGAAGCTTTCTTT. This sequence encodes CASRVRGDTEAFF.